This TCR beta chain comes out of a study of post-analysis software for immune sequencing data. General study findings and limits: Elevated frequency relative to controls characterized 4 or 5 TRBV segments in patients, TRBV5-6, TRBV5-1 and TRBV20-1 among them. Normalized Chao1 diversity was significantly lower in multiple sclerosis patients than in controls.

This clonotype was recorded a few times. What it recognizes is unknown. Unique molecular identifiers were built into the TCR beta cDNA libraries. TCRdb ran MiXCR on the PCR reads and lists one entry per CDR3 protein. Of 700,000 to 800,000 distinct CDR3 sequences listed, roughly 30% are singletons. The germline V and J ends were trimmed by 5 bases and 4 bases, with 14 bases remaining between them. The CDR3 loop spans 15 amino acids. The germline CDR1 and CDR2 sequences are SGHTA and FQGNSA. V gene TRBV7-2 combines with J gene TRBJ1-4, with D tentatively TRBD1 (6 bases). The sequencing input was blood. The sequence derives from a girl between 5 and 17 years old with multiple sclerosis. The CDR3, as DNA: TGTGCCAGCAGCCGATTACAGGGTAGTAATGAAAAACTGTTTTTT. Amino acids: CASSRLQGSNEKLFF.